A single sample gave rise to the 20 T cell receptor beta chains below, sequenced in a study of PD-1 blockade in mismatch repair-deficient tumors. Using immunoSEQ multiplex PCR, the repertoire was profiled, and TCRdb retains in-frame clones only, with some absent. The profile shows approximately 100,000 clones, roughly four fifths of them singletons. Sequences were derived from peripheral blood, sampled roughly 35 weeks after starting pembrolizumab. The receptors here all came from an adult with mismatch repair-deficient cancer.

This rearrangement joins TRBV6-1 to TRBJ2-3; 7 bases are a match to TRBD1. Trimming removed 7 bases from V and 2 bases from J; junction bases left unmatched: 9. CDR1 and CDR2 (germline): MNHNS, SASEGT. This CDR3 contains 15 residues. CDR3 nucleotides: TGTGCCAGCACCGAGGGACAGACCTTCACAGATACGCAGTATTTT. Amino acids: CASTEGQTFTDTQYF.

By proportion, this clone is medium-sized (0.01 to 0.1%). V gene TRBV29-1 combines with J gene TRBJ1-2; D is possibly TRBD1 (6 bases). This CDR3 is built from 12 residues. Germline CDR1 and CDR2: SQVTM and ANQGSEA. Trimming removed 4 bases at V and 6 bases at J, with 12 bases between. The CDR3 DNA reads TGCAGCGTTGGAGGGACATCAGATGGCTACACCTTC. Its translation: CSVGGTSDGYTF.

In this sample, this clone turned up a few times. V gene TRBV10-1 combines with J gene TRBJ1-5; 9 positions agree with TRBD1. The CDR3 spans 15 residues. Germline trimming cut 6 bases from V and 3 bases from J; bases unmatched to any gene: 6. CDR1 and CDR2 from the germline V gene are WNHNN and SYGVQD (reference sequence). The CDR3 region is CASRLDRGYNQPQHF. DNA of the CDR3: TGCGCCAGCAGACTCGACAGGGGGTACAATCAGCCCCAGCATTTT.

This clone has a handful of counts. This rearrangement joins TRBV11-2 to TRBJ2-1, with 7 bases that match TRBD2. The CDR3 runs to 15 residues. The germline CDR1 and CDR2 sequences are SGHAT and FQNNGV. J was trimmed by 9 bases and V by 4 bases; bases with no gene match: 12. The CDR3 DNA is TGTGCCAGCAGCTCCCTCGGGGGAGGGCCCGGTGAGCAGTTCTTC. It is translated as CASSSLGGGPGEQFF.

The V call is TRBV6-5, the J call TRBJ1-5; a weak D match, TRBD1 (5 bases). The V gene lost 2 bases and the J gene lost 0 bases, with 5 bases spanning the gap. CDR1 MNHEY and CDR2 SVGAGI come from the germline V gene. This CDR3 is built from 14 residues. CDR3 region: CASSYRGSNQPQHF. CDR3 coding DNA: TGTGCCAGCAGTTACAGGGGTAGCAATCAGCCCCAGCATTTT.

This chain connects TRBV7-2 to TRBJ1-1; tentative D call: TRBD1 (6 bases). CDR3 length: 17 residues. The V and J ends lost 2 bases and 4 bases respectively, with 20 bases between them. CDR1 and CDR2 (germline): SGHTA, FQGNSA. The CDR3 region has the DNA TGTGCCAGCAGCTTAAACGCCCCGGGGGCGCTCAGCACTGAAGCTTTCTTT. Protein product: CASSLNAPGALSTEAFF.

The genes are TRBV10-3 and TRBJ2-7; D may be TRBD2 (5 bases). The germline V gene encodes CDR1 ENHRY and CDR2 SYGVKD. Trimming pared 5 bases from V and 7 bases from J, leaving 18 bases between. This CDR3 has 14 amino acids. The DNA for the CDR3 is TGTGCCATCAGTTCCGGAGTAGGGTCGGGGGAGCAGTACTTC. Protein: CAISSGVGSGEQYF.

The chain links TRBV6-9 to TRBJ1-2, with D perhaps matching TRBD1 (5 bases). V was clipped by 8 bases and J by 2 bases, with 12 bases between them. Germline lookup yields CDR1 MNHGY and CDR2 SVAAGI. The CDR3 is made up of 13 amino acids. DNA for the CDR3: TGTGCCAGCGGCTCGGGACGGAACTATGGCTACACCTTC. This translates into CASGSGRNYGYTF.

The V call is TRBV5-1, the J call TRBJ2-1, with TRBD2 matching 7 bases. Per germline, CDR1 SGHRS and CDR2 YFSETQ. Losses at the gene ends were 0 bases for V and 3 bases for J; bases not matched to a gene: 6. The CDR3 has 16 residues. CDR3 in DNA: TGCGCCAGCAGCTTGGCCCATCTAGCGGACTACAATGAGCAGTTCTTC. It specifies CASSLAHLADYNEQFF.

The chain recombines TRBV11-3 with TRBJ1-1; D gene ambiguous. V lost 3 bases and J lost 8, with 7 bases in between. Per the germline V gene, CDR1 is SGHNT and CDR2 is YENEEA. This CDR3 is 11 amino acids long. The CDR3 DNA follows: TGTGCCAGCAGCTTGGAACGGGAAGCTTTCTTT. It translates to CASSLEREAFF.

The genes are TRBV4-1 and TRBJ2-1, with 11 bases lining up with TRBD2. The CDR3 loop spans 16 amino acids. V shed 1 base, J shed 5 bases, and the junction held 4 bases outside the gene matches. From germline, CDR1 is MGHRA and CDR2 YSYEKL. The CDR3 loop is CASSQAVTSGNNEQFF. The DNA of the CDR3 is TGCGCCAGCAGCCAAGCTGTGACTAGCGGGAACAATGAGCAGTTCTTC.

V is TRBV4-2 and J is TRBJ2-3, with TRBD2 identical over 8 bases. This CDR3 has 16 residues. The V segment lost 2 bases and the J segment 2 bases; nucleotides outside the gene matches: 6. Germline assignment: CDR1 LGHNA and CDR2 YNFKEQ. The CDR3 region has the DNA TGTGCCAGCAGCCAACAGTCTAGCGGGTCCACAGATACGCAGTATTTT. Its protein product is CASSQQSSGSTDTQYF.

V usage is TRBV2 and J usage is TRBJ2-1; D gene ambiguous. CDR3 length: 13 amino acids. Germline-derived CDR1 and CDR2 are SNHLY and FYNNEI. Trimming took 5 bases from V and 8 from J, leaving 13 bases between them. This chain's CDR3 is CASSPTGRDEQFF. CDR3 sequence (DNA): TGTGCCAGCAGTCCCACTGGTCGGGATGAGCAGTTCTTC.

This sequence joins TRBV10-3 and TRBJ2-1; 10 bases map to TRBD1. The V gene's germline CDR1 is ENHRY and CDR2 SYGVKD. V lost 11 bases, J lost 0 bases, and 4 bases stayed unmatched. The length of the CDR3 is 14 residues. The CDR3 sequence: CASGDRGSYNEQFF. The CDR3 nucleotides read TGTGCCTCTGGGGACAGGGGCTCCTACAATGAGCAGTTCTTC.

J is TRBJ2-1 and V is TRBV28, with D hard to call. In germline, CDR1 is MDHEN, CDR2 SYDVKM. CDR3 length: 12 amino acids. The V gene lost 6 bases and the J gene lost 3 bases, with 6 bases spanning the gap. CDR3 in DNA: TGTGCCAGCAGCCTACTCTACAATGAGCAGTTCTTC. As protein: CASSLLYNEQFF.

This chain joins TRBV7-8 and TRBJ2-7, with 7 bases fitting TRBD1. V lost 5 bases, J lost 2 bases, and 9 bases stayed unmatched. Germline CDR1 is SGHVS and CDR2 is FQNEAQ. This CDR3 is 15 amino acids long. The CDR3 DNA sequence: TGTGCCAGCAGCCCTCAGACAGGGCCCCCCTACGAGCAGTACTTC. As protein: CASSPQTGPPYEQYF. The full variable domain, with the rest looked up from reference TRBV7-8 and TRBJ2-7, is GAGVSQSPRYKVAKRGQDVALRCDPISGHVSLFWYQQALGQGPEFLTYFQNEAQLDKSGLPSDRFFAERPEGSVSTLKIQRTQQEDSAVYLCASSPQTGPPYEQYFGPGTRLTVT.

The V and J genes are TRBV30 and TRBJ2-6; D is perhaps TRBD1 (5 bases). The CDR3 has 18 amino acids. The V and J ends lost 0 bases and 4 bases respectively, with 19 bases between them. Germline assignment: CDR1 GTSNPN and CDR2 SVGIG (reference sequence). CDR3 nucleotides: TGTGCCTGGAGTGTACTCAGGGTATACCGATCCGGGGCCAACGTCCTGACTTTC. Protein: CAWSVLRVYRSGANVLTF. Supplemented by reference TRBV30 and TRBJ2-6, the full variable domain reads SQTIHQWPATLVQPVGSPLSLECTVEGTSNPNLYWYRQAAGRGLQLLFYSVGIGQISSEVPQNLSASRPQDRQFILSSKKLLLSDSGFYLCAWSVLRVYRSGANVLTFGAGSRLTVL.

This clone was seen only a few times. This CDR3 is also generated by other DNA sequences in the sample. The rearrangement joins TRBV9 to TRBJ2-2; no definite D call. The CDR3 is made up of 12 amino acids. CDR1 is SGDLS, CDR2 YYNGEE, per germline. V was pared by 1 base and J by 2 bases, with 0 bases between. CDR3 bases: TGTGCCAGCAGCGTAAACACCGGGGAGCTGTTTTTT. It is translated as CASSVNTGELFF.

The J gene is TRBJ2-3, the V gene TRBV10-2; D is undetermined. Germline V gene sequence: CDR1 WSHSY, CDR2 SAAADI. The CDR3 extends over 16 amino acids. V lost 6 bases and J lost 1, with 17 bases in between. The CDR3 region is CASSAPLPTGTDTQYF. The DNA for the CDR3 is TGCGCCAGCAGCGCACCCCTCCCCACCGGCACAGATACGCAGTATTTT.

This chain's CDR3 is CASSLVRRTGDTEAFF. The CDR3 nucleotides read TGTGCCAGCAGCTTAGTTAGAAGGACAGGGGACACTGAAGCTTTCTTT. The chain combines TRBV7-4 with TRBJ1-1, with 9 bases fitting TRBD1. V lost 1 base and J lost 3; bases outside the gene matches: 6. The CDR3 consists of 16 residues. Germline V CDR1 and CDR2: SGHVT, SQSDAQ.